This is a list of T cell receptor beta chains from one sample in a study of regulatory T cells in long-lasting Graves disease. TCRdb ran MiXCR on the multiplex PCR reads and lists one entry per CDR3 protein. Of hundreds of thousands of distinct CDR3 sequences in the sample, more than 20% were seen once. The source material was peripheral blood mononuclear cells (PBMCs), sampled when the disease was refractory, from a patient treated with antithyroid drugs. The receptor set was obtained from a female donor with Graves disease. CDR3s include the opening cysteine and the closing phenylalanine or tryptophan. The order of the fields is D gene, J gene, clone size, V gene, CDR3 DNA, CDR3 protein. D genes are given only for firm matches. Only part of the rows carry a size: once, few, many, or a class if the clone is expanded.

TRBD2 TRBJ2-5 many TRBV12-3/TRBV12-4 TGTGCCAGCAGTTCCTTGGGGGGGTTCGGGGAGACCCAGTACTTC CASSSLGGFGETQYF
TRBD2 TRBJ2-3 - TRBV12-3/TRBV12-4 TGTGCCAGCAGCGTCCCCCCCGGGAGGAATACGCAGTATTTT CASSVPPGRNTQYF
- TRBJ1-5 - TRBV10-3 TGTGCCATCAGTGAGACCGATCCCCAGCATTTT CAISETDPQHF
- TRBJ1-5 few TRBV7-8 TGTGCCAGCAGCACTTACAGGGATCAGCCCCAGCATTTT CASSTYRDQPQHF
- TRBJ1-3 few TRBV10-1 TGCGCCAGCAGTGAGTCGTCGGGCTCTGGAAACACCATATATTTT CASSESSGSGNTIYF
- TRBJ1-1 - TRBV9 TGTGCCAGCAGCAAACAGGGAGTCGGGAACACTGAAGCTTTCTTT CASSKQGVGNTEAFF
TRBD2 TRBJ2-2 few TRBV4-3 TGCGCCAGCAGCCAAGGCCGACTAGCGGGAACCGGGGAGCTGTTTTTT CASSQGRLAGTGELFF
- TRBJ2-5 many TRBV6-1 TGTGCCAGCAGTCTCCGGACCCAGTACCAAGAGACCCAGTACTTC CASSLRTQYQETQYF
- TRBJ2-7 - TRBV27 TGTGCCAGCAGTGCCAGGACTACGGAGCAGTACTTC CASSARTTEQYF
- TRBJ2-1 few TRBV28 TGTGCCAGCAGTTTCGGGGCGGGGAATGAGCAGTTCTTC CASSFGAGNEQFF
- TRBJ1-2 few TRBV7-9 TGTGCCAGCAGCCGGCCGGACGGTTTGAATGGCTACACCTTC CASSRPDGLNGYTF
- TRBJ2-7 many TRBV28 TGTGCCAGCAGCAGACAGGTGAACGAGCAGTACTTC CASSRQVNEQYF
- TRBJ2-6 - TRBV3-1 TGTGCCAGCAGCAAATCAAGTGCTGGGGCCAACGTCCTGACTTTC CASSKSSAGANVLTF
- TRBJ1-1 - TRBV6-1 TGTGGGGCCCGGGGGGGGAATACTGAAGCTTTCTTT CGARGGNTEAFF
- TRBJ2-6 many TRBV6-1 TGTGCCAGCAGCCCAGGACCTACTGGGGCCAACGTCCTGACTTTC CASSPGPTGANVLTF
- TRBJ1-1 few TRBV27 TGTGCCAGCAGTTCCGGACCGGGATCTCTTAGGACTGAAGCTTTCTTT CASSSGPGSLRTEAFF
TRBD1 TRBJ1-5 many TRBV27 TGTGCCAGCAGTTTAAGAACAGGGGGCGATCAGCCCCAGCATTTT CASSLRTGGDQPQHF
TRBD1 TRBJ2-5 few TRBV10-3 TGTGCCATCAGTCAACAGGGGCTCCAGTACCAAGAGACCCAGTACTTC CAISQQGLQYQETQYF
- TRBJ1-2 many TRBV2 TGTGCCAGCTTACGGACTGAGAACTATGGCTACACCTTC CASLRTENYGYTF
- TRBJ2-3 - TRBV27 TGTGCCAGCAGTTTCGAAGACGGCACAGATACGCAGTATTTT CASSFEDGTDTQYF
TRBD1 TRBJ1-4 many TRBV6-5 TGTGCCAGCAGTTGGGGGGACAGCGGCGTCGAAAAACTGTTTTTT CASSWGDSGVEKLFF
- TRBJ2-5 many TRBV11-2 TGTGCCAGCAGCTCGTTAACAGGGCCGGGGGAGACCCAGTACTTC CASSSLTGPGETQYF
- TRBJ1-5 - TRBV27 TGTGCCAGCAGTTCCTGGACTGGGGCGGGCAATCAGCCCCAGCATTTT CASSSWTGAGNQPQHF
TRBD1 TRBJ1-2 many TRBV2 TGTGCCAGCAGTGGACAGGGTGGTAGCTATGGCTACACCTTC CASSGQGGSYGYTF